This T cell receptor beta chain was documented in a study of T cells in Graves' hyperthyroidism and ophthalmopathy. Patients aged 18 to 65 had newly diagnosed hyperthyroidism that had lasted under 2 months. The sample, blood from the first hyperthyroidism diagnosis, precedes any ophthalmopathy symptoms. Study-level points and caveats: Patients with ophthalmopathy were separated from those with stable hyperthyroidism by a 13 V-J model. Appearing also in blood were most of the thyroid clonotypes expanded above 0.001.

The source material, RNA transcripts, was used to amplify TCR beta CDR3 regions. A set of HTBI primers served as the primers for a first-round RT-PCR of the TCR CDR3. Via MiXCR, TCRdb re-called the multiplex PCR reads, giving one row per CDR3 protein. The repertoire has under 300,000 distinct CDR3 sequences, about 25% of them found once; the top ten carry more than 25%. This clonotype was seen many times. Its antigen is not known. Trimming took 7 bases from V and 3 from J; bases not matched to a gene: 11. This CDR3 region has 16 residues. In germline, CDR1 is SNHLY, CDR2 FYNNEI. Sequencing was done on a sample of blood. The chain recombines TRBV2 with TRBJ2-7; TRBD2 matches 11 bases. The source is a middle-aged man with Graves' hyperthyroidism that later progressed to Graves' ophthalmopathy. The CDR3 sequence: CASNPDLGLADYEQYF. CDR3 sequence (DNA): TGTGCCAGCAACCCCGACCTGGGACTAGCGGACTACGAGCAGTACTTC. The full variable domain, completed using reference TRBV2 and TRBJ2-7, is EPEVTQTPSHQVTQMGQEVILRCVPISNHLYFYWYRQILGQKVEFLVSFYNNEISEKSEIFDDQFSVERPDGSNFTLKIRSTKLEDSAMYFCASNPDLGLADYEQYFGPGTRLTVT.